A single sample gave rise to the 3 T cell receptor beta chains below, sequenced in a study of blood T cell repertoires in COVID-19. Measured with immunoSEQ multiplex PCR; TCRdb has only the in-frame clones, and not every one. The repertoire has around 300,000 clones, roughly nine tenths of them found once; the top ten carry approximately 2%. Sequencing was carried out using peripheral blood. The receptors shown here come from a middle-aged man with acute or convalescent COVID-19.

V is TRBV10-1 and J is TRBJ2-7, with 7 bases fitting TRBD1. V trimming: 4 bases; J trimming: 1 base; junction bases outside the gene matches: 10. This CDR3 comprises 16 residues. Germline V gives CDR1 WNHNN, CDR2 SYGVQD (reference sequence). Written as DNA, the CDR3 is TGCGCCAGCAGTGGACCTAGACAGGGTGGGTCCTACGAGCAGTACTTC. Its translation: CASSGPRQGGSYEQYF.

Here the CDR3 reads CSVEVGSSYEQYF. As DNA, the CDR3 is TGCAGCGTTGAGGTCGGGAGCTCCTACGAGCAGTACTTC. The rearrangement joins TRBV29-1 to TRBJ2-7; D might be TRBD2 (6 bases). There are 13 residues in the CDR3. The germline V gene encodes CDR1 SQVTM and CDR2 ANQGSEA. V was pared by 3 bases and J by 0 bases, with 9 bases between.

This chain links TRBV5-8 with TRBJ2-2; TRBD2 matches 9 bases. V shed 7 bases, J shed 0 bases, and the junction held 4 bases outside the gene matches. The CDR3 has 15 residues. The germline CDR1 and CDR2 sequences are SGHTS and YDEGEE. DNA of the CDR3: TGTGCCAGCTCAAGCGGGGGGACGAACACCGGGGAGCTGTTTTTT. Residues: CASSSGGTNTGELFF.